One sample yielded the 22 T cell receptor beta chains listed below, sequenced in a study of OX40 agonist ivuxolimab in advanced cancers. Data came from immunoSEQ multiplex PCR; TCRdb stores just in-frame clones and leaves some out. The sample consists of 45,000 to 55,000 clones, approximately 85% of them appearing once. This specimen consisted of CD4+ or CD8+ T cells sorted from blood, obtained in a trial of the OX40 agonist ivuxolimab. The receptors were sampled from an adult with an advanced solid tumor such as melanoma, head and neck, liver or kidney cancer.

The V and J genes are TRBV28 and TRBJ2-3; the match to TRBD2 covers 12 bases. V lost 6 bases, J lost 4 bases, and 11 bases stayed unmatched. Looked up from germline, CDR1 is MDHEN and CDR2 is SYDVKM. This CDR3 has 17 residues. Written as DNA, the CDR3 is TGTGCCAGCAGGACGCGACTAGCGGGAGTTGCGGCAGATACGCAGTATTTT. Its translation is CASRTRLAGVAADTQYF.

The rearrangement joins TRBV5-1 to TRBJ2-5, with 13 bases identical to TRBD2. Germline V gene data show CDR1 as SGHRS and CDR2 as YFSETQ. V gave up 0 bases and J gave up 2 bases; unmatched junction bases: 1. The CDR3 extends over 16 amino acids. In DNA form, the CDR3 reads TGCGCCAGCAGCTTGGGGACTAGCGGGGGACAAGAGACCCAGTACTTC. As protein: CASSLGTSGGQETQYF. The variable domain in full, with the rest retrieved from reference TRBV5-1 and TRBJ2-5, is KAGVTQTPRYLIKTRGQQVTLSCSPISGHRSVSWYQQTPGQGLQFLFEYFSETQRNKGNFPGRFSGRQFSNSRSEMNVSTLELGDSALYLCASSLGTSGGQETQYFGPGTRLLVL.

This clone was counted only a few times. This chain connects TRBV10-1 to TRBJ2-7; no clear D gene. V gave up 3 bases and J gave up 6 bases, with 9 bases separating them. CDR1 and CDR2 from the germline V gene are WNHNN and SYGVQD (reference sequence). This CDR3 region has 12 residues. CDR3 sequence reads: CASSENKGEQYF. DNA of the CDR3: TGCGCCAGCAGTGAAAATAAAGGCGAGCAGTACTTC.

V gene TRBV5-1 combines with J gene TRBJ1-2; unclear D gene. The V end lost 1 base, the J end lost 4 bases, and 11 bases lay between the germline ends. This CDR3 is built from 14 residues. Germline V gives CDR1 SGHRS, CDR2 YFSETQ. Here the CDR3 DNA reads TGCGCCAGCAGCTTGCTCCGGGGTACCTATGGCTACACCTTC. Protein: CASSLLRGTYGYTF.

This sequence joins TRBV5-1 and TRBJ1-2; 8 positions agree with TRBD1. V dropped 4 bases and J dropped 1; count of bases not matched to a gene: 9. The length of the CDR3 is 16 residues. CDR1 and CDR2 from the germline V gene are SGHRS and YFSETQ. The CDR3: CASSRGQGASNYGYTF. The CDR3 bases are TGCGCCAGCAGCCGGGGGCAGGGGGCAAGTAACTATGGCTACACCTTC.

V gene TRBV19 combines with J gene TRBJ1-2, with a tentative D call TRBD1 (6 bases). CDR1 is LNHDA and CDR2 is SQIVND in the germline V gene (reference sequence). Trimming took off 10 bases at V and 5 bases at J, with 20 bases between the two ends. The CDR3 runs to 14 residues. CDR3 region: CATSLDSMGYGYTF. DNA of the CDR3: TGTGCCACCTCATTGGACAGCATGGGGTATGGCTACACCTTC.

The genes are TRBV10-2 and TRBJ2-7; tentative D call: TRBD1 (5 bases). Germline V CDR1 and CDR2: WSHSY, SAAADI. V dropped 1 base and J dropped 1 base, with 14 bases sitting between them. CDR3 size: 16 residues. CDR3 bases: TGCGCCAGCAGTGAGTTGGCGACAGTGGCATCCTACGAGCAGTACTTC. It codes for CASSELATVASYEQYF.

The chain is built from TRBV6-5 and TRBJ2-5, with D tentatively TRBD1 or TRBD2 (5 bases each). Germline CDR1 and CDR2: MNHEY and SVGAGI. This CDR3 region has 12 residues. Trimming shortened V by 10 bases and J by 5 bases, and 14 bases separated the two germline ends. In DNA form, the CDR3 reads TGTGCCACCTCGGTAGGGACGGAGACCCAGTACTTC. This codes for CATSVGTETQYF.

This clone was seen just once. The chain combines TRBV7-9 with TRBJ2-3; a weak D match, TRBD2 (5 bases). Trimming left V 5 bases short and J 2 bases short, with 11 bases between. The CDR3 extends over 14 amino acids. Germline V gene lookup returns CDR1 SEHNR and CDR2 FQNEAQ (reference sequence). The CDR3 DNA reads TGTGCCAGCAGCCCGGACTCTTCCACAGATACGCAGTATTTT. Translated: CASSPDSSTDTQYF.

The V gene is TRBV27, the J gene TRBJ2-1; 10 bases agree with TRBD2. J was trimmed by 10 bases and V by 4 bases; bases with no gene match: 4. The CDR3 has 13 residues. Germline loops: CDR1 MNHEY, CDR2 SMNVEV (reference sequence). The chain's CDR3 is CASSSLAGEEQFF. The CDR3 DNA follows: TGTGCCAGCAGTTCTCTAGCGGGGGAGGAGCAGTTCTTC.

The V and J genes are TRBV5-1 and TRBJ2-7; 8 bases match TRBD2. This CDR3 has 16 residues. Germline loops: CDR1 SGHRS, CDR2 YFSETQ. Losses at the gene ends were 2 bases for V and 2 bases for J; bases not matched to a gene: 9. The CDR3 DNA follows: TGCGCCAGCAGCTTCCGGCCAGCGGGAGATACCTACGAGCAGTACTTC. It yields the protein CASSFRPAGDTYEQYF.

The chain has TRBV6-4 and TRBJ1-2; a weak D match, TRBD1 (6 bases). CDR3 length: 15 amino acids. V gave up 2 bases and J gave up 6 bases, with 16 bases separating them. Germline CDR1 and CDR2: MRHNA and SNTAGT. This CDR3 reads CASSDTAQGLDGYTF. The CDR3 DNA sequence: TGTGCCAGCAGTGACACCGCACAGGGATTGGATGGCTACACCTTC.

This clone was detected a few times. The rearrangement uses TRBV2 and TRBJ2-2; 11 bases fit TRBD1. Germline CDR1 reads SNHLY; CDR2 reads FYNNEI. V gave up 6 bases and J gave up 7 bases; unmatched junction bases: 7. This CDR3 spans 15 amino acids. The CDR3 DNA reads TGTGCCAGCAGGGTGGGACAGGGGGTTGTCGGGGAGCTGTTTTTT. Translating gives CASRVGQGVVGELFF.

This chain uses TRBV10-2 with TRBJ2-1, with TRBD1 matching over 9 bases. The V gene's germline CDR1 is WSHSY and CDR2 SAAADI. The length of the CDR3 is 13 residues. Unmatched junction bases numbered 0, after V lost 8 bases and J lost 1 base. The CDR3 spells CASGQGSYNEQFF. For the CDR3, the DNA is TGCGCCAGCGGACAGGGGTCCTACAATGAGCAGTTCTTC.

The CDR3 sequence: CAGAPTTEAFF. The CDR3 DNA reads as TGTGCCGGCGCTCCGACGACGGAAGCTTTCTTT. V and J are TRBV30 and TRBJ1-1; D is unresolved. Looked up from germline, CDR1 is GTSNPN and CDR2 is SVGIG (reference sequence). V was pared by 8 bases and J by 8 bases, with 15 bases between. The CDR3 totals 11 residues. Combining the CDR3 with reference TRBV30 and TRBJ1-1 gives the whole variable domain SQTIHQWPATLVQPVGSPLSLECTVEGTSNPNLYWYRQAAGRGLQLLFYSVGIGQISSEVPQNLSASRPQDRQFILSSKKLLLSDSGFYLCAGAPTTEAFFGQGTRLTVV.

The chain has TRBV28 and TRBJ1-4; D might be TRBD1 (6 bases). The CDR3 sequence is 13 residues long. Trimming pared 9 bases from V and 5 bases from J, leaving 13 bases between. Germline CDR1 and CDR2: MDHEN and SYDVKM. CDR3 sequence reads: CASIRGRNEKLFF. Here the CDR3 DNA reads TGTGCCAGTATACGGGGGCGCAATGAAAAACTGTTTTTT.

The rearrangement links TRBV29-1 to TRBJ1-5; D unclear. CDR3 size: 12 residues. Deletions cut 4 bases from V and 3 bases from J, with 7 bases between. Germline V gene lookup returns CDR1 SQVTM and CDR2 ANQGSEA. The CDR3 DNA sequence: TGCAGCGTTGCGCAGGACAATCAGCCCCAGCATTTT. Its translation: CSVAQDNQPQHF. Combining the CDR3 with reference TRBV29-1 and TRBJ1-5 gives the whole variable domain SAVISQKPSRDICQRGTSLTIQCQVDSQVTMMFWYRQQPGQSLTLIATANQGSEATYESGFVIDKFPISRPNLTFSTLTVSNMSPEDSSIYLCSVAQDNQPQHFGDGTRLSIL.

The J gene is TRBJ1-1, the V gene TRBV5-1, with TRBD1 as a possible D gene (6 bases). Germline V CDR1 and CDR2: SGHRS, YFSETQ. Trimming shortened V by 2 bases and J by 3 bases, and 8 bases separated the two germline ends. This CDR3 is built from 13 residues. Written as DNA, the CDR3 is TGCGCCAGCAGCTTACAGGGTGACACTGAAGCTTTCTTT. This codes for CASSLQGDTEAFF.

V usage is TRBV27 and J usage is TRBJ2-5; D could derive from TRBD1 or TRBD2 (5 bases each). The CDR3 is made up of 16 amino acids. V gave up 0 bases and J gave up 9 bases, with 20 bases separating them. Germline assignment: CDR1 MNHEY and CDR2 SMNVEV (reference sequence). This chain's CDR3 is CASSLSLGTAVKAQYF. The CDR3 nucleotides read TGTGCCAGCAGTTTATCCCTCGGGACCGCTGTAAAGGCCCAGTACTTC.

The chain carries TRBV28 and TRBJ1-2, with 9 bases identical to TRBD1. Germline-derived CDR1 and CDR2 are MDHEN and SYDVKM. The J segment lost 4 bases and the V segment lost 4 bases, leaving 10 bases of the junction unmatched. CDR3 length: 16 amino acids. CDR3 nucleotide sequence: TGTGCCAGCAGTTGGGGAAACACAGGGGGCGGCTATGGCTACACCTTC. Residues: CASSWGNTGGGYGYTF.

The chain is built from TRBV7-3 and TRBJ1-2; no firm D call. V shed 2 bases and J shed 0 bases, with 10 bases lying between them. In germline, CDR1 is SGHTA, CDR2 FQGTGA. The CDR3 extends over 15 amino acids. The CDR3 protein is CASSLSAQSNYGYTF. The CDR3 nucleotides read TGTGCCAGCAGCTTATCGGCGCAATCTAACTATGGCTACACCTTC.

Details on this clone: The junction departs from the called germline gene at one end, perhaps through a read error. The chain has TRBV18 and TRBJ2-3, with TRBD2 identical over 13 bases. CDR3 size: 19 residues. CDR1 and CDR2 from the germline V gene are KGHSH and LQKENI. The chain's CDR3 is CASSPLRTSGRASTDTQYF. Written as DNA, the CDR3 is TGTGCCAGCTCCCCACTTCGGACTAGCGGGAGAGCGAGCACAGATACGCAGTATTTT. Looking up the rest from reference TRBV18 and TRBJ2-3 gives the full variable domain: NAGVMQNPRHLVRRRGQEARLRCSPMKGHSHVYWYRQLPEEGLKFMVYLQKENIIDESGMPKERFSAEFPKEGPSILRIQQVVRGDSAAYFCASSPLRTSGRASTDTQYFGPGTRLTVL.